The entry below gives a single T cell receptor beta chain sequence along with its context. Its ends do not fully match the called genes, so a read error is possible. Libraries were prepared by immunoSEQ multiplex PCR; TCRdb keeps only in-frame clonotypes and omits some of them. The table shows 450,000 or so clones, with around 77% occurring only once. CDR3 length: 14 amino acids. Germline-derived CDR1 and CDR2 are GTSNPN and SVGIG (reference sequence). This entry belongs to a study of shared clonotypes between healthy human individuals. Those who donated were healthy HIV-negative adults, with no recent acute infections or vaccinations reported.

The TCR was taken from a woman aged 40 to 50 in good health. Some clones in this sample may be carry-over from other donors' samples. The chain links TRBV30 to TRBJ2-2; the match to TRBD1 covers 9 bases. The sample taken for sequencing was PBMCs. Here the CDR3 DNA reads TGTGCCTGGGGGACAGGGCTTGATACCGGGGGGCTGTTTTTT. It yields the protein CAWGTGLDTGGLFF.